This T cell receptor (beta chain) was sequenced for a study of blood T cell repertoires in COVID-19. CDR3 size: 14 residues. J was trimmed by 7 bases and V by 4 bases; bases with no gene match: 9. The germline gives CDR1 SGHTA, CDR2 FQGNSA. TCRdb's table, derived via immunoSEQ multiplex PCR, lists solely in-frame clones and lacks some. The data contain approximately 170,000 clones, approximately 90% of them singletons. The sample was peripheral blood. This sequence joins TRBV7-2 and TRBJ1-2; 7 bases are shared with TRBD1. This clonotype originated in a man in his sixties with acute or convalescent COVID-19. The CDR3 nucleotides read TGTGCCAGCAGCTACGACGACAGGGCTCCTGGCTACACCTTC. Residues: CASSYDDRAPGYTF.